This TCR beta chain was retrieved from a study of blood T cell repertoires in COVID-19. Overall study: COVID-19 samples, acute and convalescent, were from the United States, Italy and Spain.

Trimming removed 8 bases at V and 6 bases at J, with 22 bases between. CDR3 length equals 16 residues. Per germline, CDR1 KGHSH and CDR2 LQKENI. This clone was counted between two and nine times. Seattle patients were enrolled while actively infected and followed longitudinally. Per the original data handling: Reference gene primer amplification in the assay estimated nucleated cell counts. The assay was immunoSEQ multiplex PCR, and TCRdb's table has in-frame clones only and misses some. V and J calls and clone size are given by that table; D and trimming were obtained from the DNA. The sample has more than 350,000 clones, 70% to 90% seen once.

This TCR was sampled from a woman aged 25 to 39 with COVID-19, enrolled during active disease. The gene calls are TRBV18 and TRBJ2-2, with D possibly being TRBD2 (5 bases). Sample: peripheral blood. The CDR3 is CASLPDRLSGSGELFF. As DNA, the CDR3 is TGTGCCAGCCTCCCCGATCGACTAAGTGGCTCCGGGGAGCTGTTTTTT.